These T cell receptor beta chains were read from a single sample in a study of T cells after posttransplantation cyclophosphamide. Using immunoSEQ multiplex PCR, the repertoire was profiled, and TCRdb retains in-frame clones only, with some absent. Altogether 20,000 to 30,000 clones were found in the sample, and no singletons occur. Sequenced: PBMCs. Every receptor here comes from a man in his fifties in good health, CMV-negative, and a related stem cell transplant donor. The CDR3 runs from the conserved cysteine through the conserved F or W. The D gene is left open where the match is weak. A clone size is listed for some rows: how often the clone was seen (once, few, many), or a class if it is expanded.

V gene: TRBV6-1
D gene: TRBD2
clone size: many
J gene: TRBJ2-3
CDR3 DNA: TGTGCCAGCAGTGGGGGGATACTAGCGGGGAGCACAGATACGCAGTATTTT
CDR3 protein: CASSGGILAGSTDTQYF

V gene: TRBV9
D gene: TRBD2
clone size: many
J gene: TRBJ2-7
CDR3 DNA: TGTGCCAGCAGCGCGGGTAGCGGGTTGGTAGACGAGCAGTACTTC
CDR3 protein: CASSAGSGLVDEQYF

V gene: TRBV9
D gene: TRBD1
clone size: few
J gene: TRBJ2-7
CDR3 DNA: TGTGCCAGCAGTGAACGGGACAGGGACGAGCAGTACTTC
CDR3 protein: CASSERDRDEQYF

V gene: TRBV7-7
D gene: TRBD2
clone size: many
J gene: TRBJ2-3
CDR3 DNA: TGTGCCAGCAGCCCGCGGACTAGCGGAGTTGGGGGGATCACAGATACGCAGTATTTT
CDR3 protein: CASSPRTSGVGGITDTQYF

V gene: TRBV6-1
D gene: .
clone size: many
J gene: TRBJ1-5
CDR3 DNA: TGTGCCAGCGGGTTAGGGGCCAATCAGCCCCAGCATTTT
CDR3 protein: CASGLGANQPQHF

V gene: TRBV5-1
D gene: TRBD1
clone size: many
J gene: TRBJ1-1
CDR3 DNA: TGCGCCAGCAGCGCAACAGGGGGGGACACTGAAGCTTTCTTT
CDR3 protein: CASSATGGDTEAFF

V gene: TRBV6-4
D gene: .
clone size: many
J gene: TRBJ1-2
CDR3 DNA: TGTGCCAGCAGCCAGGGAAGGGTCGGCTATGGCTACACCTTC
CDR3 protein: CASSQGRVGYGYTF

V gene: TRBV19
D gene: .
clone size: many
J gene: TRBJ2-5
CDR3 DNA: TGTGCCAGTAGTCTAAGGGGGAGTGGTGAGACCCAGTACTTC
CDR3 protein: CASSLRGSGETQYF

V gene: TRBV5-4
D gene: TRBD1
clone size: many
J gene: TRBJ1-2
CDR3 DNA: TGTGCCAGCACGTCCCGGGACAGGGGGTTCTACACCTTC
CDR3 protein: CASTSRDRGFYTF

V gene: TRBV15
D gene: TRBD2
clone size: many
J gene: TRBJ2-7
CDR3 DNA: TGTGCCACCAGCAGGGGAAAGGGACTAGCGGGTTTCGGGTCCTACGAGCAGTACTTC
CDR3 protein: CATSRGKGLAGFGSYEQYF

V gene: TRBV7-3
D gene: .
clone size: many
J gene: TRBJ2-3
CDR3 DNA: TGTGCCAGCAGCTCATATCCTTCGGGACTGAGCACAGATACGCAGTATTTT
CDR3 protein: CASSSYPSGLSTDTQYF

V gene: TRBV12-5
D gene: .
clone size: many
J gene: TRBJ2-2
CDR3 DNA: TGTGCTAGTCAGAAAGAAACCGGGGAGCTGTTTTTT
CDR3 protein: CASQKETGELFF

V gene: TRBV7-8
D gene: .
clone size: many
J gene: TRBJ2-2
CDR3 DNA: TGTGCCAGCAGCTTAAATCAGATCAGCGGGGAGCTGTTTTTT
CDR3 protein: CASSLNQISGELFF

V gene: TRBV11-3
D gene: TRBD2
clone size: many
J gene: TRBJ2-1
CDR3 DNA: TGTGCCAGCAGCTTAGATGCCCTAGCGGGTGAGCAGTTCTTC
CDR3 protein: CASSLDALAGEQFF

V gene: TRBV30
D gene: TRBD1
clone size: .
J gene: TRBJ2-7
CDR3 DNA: TGTGCCTGGCTCTATAAGGGGACAGACGAGCAGTACTTC
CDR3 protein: CAWLYKGTDEQYF

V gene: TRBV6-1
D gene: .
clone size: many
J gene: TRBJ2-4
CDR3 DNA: TGTGCCAGCAGTTCAGGGGTACTAGCCAAAAACATTCAGTACTTC
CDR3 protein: CASSSGVLAKNIQYF

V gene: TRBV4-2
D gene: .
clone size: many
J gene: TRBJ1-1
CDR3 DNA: TGTGCCAGCAGCCCCGCTGGTCGGCGCGAGGGTGAAGCTTTCTTT
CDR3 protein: CASSPAGRREGEAFF

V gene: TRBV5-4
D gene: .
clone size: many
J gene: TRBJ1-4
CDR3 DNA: TGTGCCAGCAGCGGACCCGCGGGAACTAATGAAAAACTGTTTTTT
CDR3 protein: CASSGPAGTNEKLFF

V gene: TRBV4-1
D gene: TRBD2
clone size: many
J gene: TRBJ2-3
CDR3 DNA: TGCGCCAGCAGCCAGGCTAGCGGGAGGGCCACAGATACGCAGTATTTT
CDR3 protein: CASSQASGRATDTQYF

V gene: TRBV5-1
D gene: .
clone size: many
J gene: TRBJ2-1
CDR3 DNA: TGCGCCAGCAGCTACTACGACTACAGCAATGAGCAGTTCTTC
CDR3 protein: CASSYYDYSNEQFF

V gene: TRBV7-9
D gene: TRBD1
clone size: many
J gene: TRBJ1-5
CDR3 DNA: TGTGCCAGCAGCGCGCTTCAGGGGGGCAATCAGCCCCAGCATTTT
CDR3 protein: CASSALQGGNQPQHF

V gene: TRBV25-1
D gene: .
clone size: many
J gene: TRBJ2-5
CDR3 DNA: TGTGCCAGTGGAGGGGCAAACCAAGAGACCCAGTACTTC
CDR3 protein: CASGGANQETQYF

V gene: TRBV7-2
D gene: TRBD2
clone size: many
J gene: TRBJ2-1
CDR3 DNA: TGTGCCAGCAGCTTTAGCGGGGTAGCGGGATATTTTAATGAGCAGTTCTTC
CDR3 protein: CASSFSGVAGYFNEQFF

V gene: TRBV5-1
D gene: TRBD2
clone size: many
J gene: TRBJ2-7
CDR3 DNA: TGCGCCAGCAGCTTGACTAGCGGGAGAACCTACGAGCAGTACTTC
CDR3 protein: CASSLTSGRTYEQYF

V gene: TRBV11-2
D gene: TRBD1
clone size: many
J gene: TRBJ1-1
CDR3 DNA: TGTGCCAGCAGTGGGGACAGGAACACTGAAGCTTTCTTT
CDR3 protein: CASSGDRNTEAFF

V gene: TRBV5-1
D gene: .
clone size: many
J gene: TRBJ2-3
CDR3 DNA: TGCGCCAGCAGCTTGGACAGGCCCACAGATACGCAGTATTTT
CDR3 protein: CASSLDRPTDTQYF

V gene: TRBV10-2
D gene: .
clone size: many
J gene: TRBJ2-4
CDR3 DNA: TGCGCCAGCAGTGAGATGGGGGGAATTCAGTACTTC
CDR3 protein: CASSEMGGIQYF

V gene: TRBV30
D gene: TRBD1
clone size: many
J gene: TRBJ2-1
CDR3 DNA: TGTGCCTTGGAATCGGGACAGACCTACAATGAGCAGTTCTTC
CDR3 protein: CALESGQTYNEQFF

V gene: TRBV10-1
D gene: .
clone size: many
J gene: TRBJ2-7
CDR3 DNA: TGCGCCAGCAGCGAAAGTAGATTCGCCTACGAGCAGTACTTC
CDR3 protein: CASSESRFAYEQYF

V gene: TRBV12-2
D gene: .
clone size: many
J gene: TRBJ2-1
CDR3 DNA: TGTGCAAGTCGCTCTAGCGGGGCTAGCGGGAGAGGTAAGAATGAGCAGTTCTTC
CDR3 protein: CASRSSGASGRGKNEQFF

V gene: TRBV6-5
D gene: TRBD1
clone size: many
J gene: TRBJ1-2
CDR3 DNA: TGTGCCAGCCGGCTTTCACCTACAGGGGTCTATGGCTACACCTTC
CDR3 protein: CASRLSPTGVYGYTF

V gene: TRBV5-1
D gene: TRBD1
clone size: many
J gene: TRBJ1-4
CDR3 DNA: TGCGCCAGCAGCTCCGGACAGGGGGCTCTAGAAAAACTGTTTTTT
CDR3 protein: CASSSGQGALEKLFF

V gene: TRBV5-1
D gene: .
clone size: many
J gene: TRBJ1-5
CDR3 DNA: TGCGCCAGCAGCCTGTCAGGGCGCAATCAGCCCCAGCATTTT
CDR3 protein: CASSLSGRNQPQHF

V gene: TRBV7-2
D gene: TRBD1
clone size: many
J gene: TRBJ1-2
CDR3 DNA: TGTGCCAGCAGCTTAGTGAGGGGACAGGGGTTTGGCTACACCTTC
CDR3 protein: CASSLVRGQGFGYTF

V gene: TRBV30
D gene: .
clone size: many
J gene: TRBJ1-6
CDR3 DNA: TGTGCCTGGAGACTGTCGGGAGCTCTCTATAATTCACCCCTCCACTTT
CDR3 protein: CAWRLSGALYNSPLHF

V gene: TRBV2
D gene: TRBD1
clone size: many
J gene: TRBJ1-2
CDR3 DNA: TGTGCCAGCAGCGACACGGGACAGGGGATAGGTGGCTACACCTTC
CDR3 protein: CASSDTGQGIGGYTF

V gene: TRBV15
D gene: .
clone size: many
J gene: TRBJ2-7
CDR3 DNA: TGTGCCACCAGCAGTGGAGGGGCGGGGACTCAGGAGCAGTACTTC
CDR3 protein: CATSSGGAGTQEQYF

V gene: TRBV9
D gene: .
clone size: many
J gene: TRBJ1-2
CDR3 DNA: TGTGCCAGCAGCGTAGAGGGACAACCTAACTATGGCTACACCTTC
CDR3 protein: CASSVEGQPNYGYTF

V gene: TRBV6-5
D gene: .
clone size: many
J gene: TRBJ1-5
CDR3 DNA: TGTGCCAGCAGTTTGGACAGAAATCAGCCCCAGCATTTT
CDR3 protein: CASSLDRNQPQHF

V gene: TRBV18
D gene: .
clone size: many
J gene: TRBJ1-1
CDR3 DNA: TGTGCCAGCTCACCAGGGGAGAACCCCACTGAAGCTTTCTTT
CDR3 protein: CASSPGENPTEAFF

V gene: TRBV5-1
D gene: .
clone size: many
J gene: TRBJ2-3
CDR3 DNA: TGCGCCAGCAGCACACAGGCTGCCTGGGATACGCAGTATTTT
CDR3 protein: CASSTQAAWDTQYF